The next 11 T cell receptor beta chains were all read from a single sample in a study of T cell changes during pregnancy in multiple sclerosis. The protocol was immunoSEQ multiplex PCR, while the TCRdb copy is restricted to in-frame clones and leaves out a portion. The sample records tens of thousands of clones, approximately 90% being singletons. Sequences were derived from CD8+ T cells from peripheral blood mononuclear cells, sampled in the third trimester of pregnancy. Receptors were obtained from a female donor with multiple sclerosis, enrolled in a pregnancy study.

The gene calls are TRBV2 and TRBJ1-2; D unclear. Trimming removed 9 bases at V and 4 bases at J, with 15 bases between. Germline assignment: CDR1 SNHLY and CDR2 FYNNEI. The CDR3 runs to 13 residues. Here the CDR3 reads CARRNTTFYGYTF. For the CDR3, the DNA is TGTGCCAGAAGAAATACAACCTTCTATGGCTACACCTTC.

CDR3 in amino acids: CASKILQGPNTEAFF. The CDR3 region has the DNA TGTGCCAGCAAGATTTTACAGGGGCCTAACACTGAAGCTTTCTTT. The V gene is TRBV2, the J gene TRBJ1-1; 7 nucleotides match TRBD1. Germline assignment: CDR1 SNHLY and CDR2 FYNNEI. The CDR3 is made up of 15 amino acids. The junction had 10 bases not matched to a gene; V was cut back by 7 bases and J by 2 bases.

This sequence joins TRBV6-4 and TRBJ2-2, with D possibly matching TRBD2 (6 bases). Trimming took 4 bases from V and 1 from J, leaving 7 bases between them. The V gene's germline CDR1 is MRHNA and CDR2 SNTAGT. The CDR3 contains 14 residues. The CDR3 loop is CASSGGENTGELFF. In nucleotides, the CDR3 is TGTGCCAGCAGTGGCGGGGAGAACACCGGGGAGCTGTTTTTT.

The rearrangement joins TRBV7-3 to TRBJ2-3; 11 nucleotides agree with TRBD2. There are 15 residues in the CDR3. Germline V gene data show CDR1 as SGHTA and CDR2 as FQGTGA. Losses at the gene ends were 5 bases for V and 4 bases for J; bases not matched to a gene: 5. CDR3 in DNA: TGTGCCAGCAGCCACGGGACTAGCGGTGCAGATACGCAGTATTTT. Residues: CASSHGTSGADTQYF.

The genes are TRBV11-3 and TRBJ2-5, with a tentative D call TRBD2 (5 bases). The V and J ends lost 3 bases and 5 bases respectively, with 13 bases between them. Germline V CDR1 and CDR2: SGHNT, YENEEA. The CDR3 is made up of 14 amino acids. The CDR3 DNA sequence: TGTGCCAGCAGCTTTCCCGGGGTCGGGGAGACCCAGTACTTC. Its translation is CASSFPGVGETQYF. Together with reference TRBV11-3 and TRBJ2-5, the CDR3 gives the full variable domain: EAGVVQSPRYKIIEKKQPVAFWCNPISGHNTLYWYLQNLGQGPELLIRYENEEAVDDSQLPKDRFSAERLKGVDSTLKIQPAELGDSAVYLCASSFPGVGETQYFGPGTRLLVL.

The chain couples TRBV9 to TRBJ2-4, with TRBD2 as a possible D gene (7 bases). V lost 0 bases and J 6 bases, leaving 13 bases between the germline ends. CDR3 length: 15 residues. The germline gives CDR1 SGDLS, CDR2 YYNGEE. The CDR3 sequence is CASSVEGGLRNIQYF. CDR3 bases: TGTGCCAGCAGCGTAGAGGGGGGGCTGAGAAACATTCAGTACTTC.

This clone was observed a few times. The chain links TRBV5-1 to TRBJ2-7; no reliable D call. The V and J ends lost 0 bases and 2 bases respectively, with 9 bases between them. CDR3 length: 14 amino acids. The germline V gene has CDR1 SGHRS and CDR2 YFSETQ. The CDR3 reads CASSLESVTYEQYF. CDR3 bases: TGCGCCAGCAGCTTGGAGTCAGTTACCTACGAGCAGTACTTC.

This clone was found once. Relative to the germline gene, one junction end is altered; a read error may explain this. The rearrangement uses TRBV7-2 and TRBJ2-3, with TRBD2 identical over 11 bases. Germline V gene lookup returns CDR1 SGHTA and CDR2 FQGNSA. This CDR3 has 14 amino acids. The CDR3 DNA follows: TGTGCCAGCAGCTTAGTACTAGCGGGGGACACGCAATATTTT. Its translation is CASSLVLAGDTQYF.

The V gene is TRBV5-1, the J gene TRBJ2-7; TRBD1 aligns across 12 bases. The CDR3 consists of 14 residues. With 7 bases clipped from V and 5 bases from J, the junction kept 7 bases outside the gene matches. In germline, CDR1 is SGHRS, CDR2 YFSETQ. For the CDR3, the DNA is TGCGCCAGCGGCATAGGGACAGGGGGCGACGAGCAGTACTTC. It specifies CASGIGTGGDEQYF.

The genes are TRBV4-3 and TRBJ1-4; D not resolved. The V and J ends lost 4 bases and 0 bases respectively, with 9 bases between them. The V gene's germline CDR1 is LGHNA and CDR2 YSLEER. The CDR3 loop spans 15 amino acids. The CDR3 coding sequence is TGCGCCAGCAGCCTCGTGGGCGCAACTAATGAAAAACTGTTTTTT. Amino acid sequence: CASSLVGATNEKLFF.

The chain uses TRBV9 and TRBJ1-1; no firm D call. Germline V gene lookup returns CDR1 SGDLS and CDR2 YYNGEE. The CDR3 is made up of 12 amino acids. With 0 bases removed from V and 4 bases from J, the gap between germline ends came to 4 bases. The CDR3 loop is CASSVAGTEAFF. In DNA, the CDR3 is TGTGCCAGCAGCGTAGCGGGCACTGAAGCTTTCTTT.